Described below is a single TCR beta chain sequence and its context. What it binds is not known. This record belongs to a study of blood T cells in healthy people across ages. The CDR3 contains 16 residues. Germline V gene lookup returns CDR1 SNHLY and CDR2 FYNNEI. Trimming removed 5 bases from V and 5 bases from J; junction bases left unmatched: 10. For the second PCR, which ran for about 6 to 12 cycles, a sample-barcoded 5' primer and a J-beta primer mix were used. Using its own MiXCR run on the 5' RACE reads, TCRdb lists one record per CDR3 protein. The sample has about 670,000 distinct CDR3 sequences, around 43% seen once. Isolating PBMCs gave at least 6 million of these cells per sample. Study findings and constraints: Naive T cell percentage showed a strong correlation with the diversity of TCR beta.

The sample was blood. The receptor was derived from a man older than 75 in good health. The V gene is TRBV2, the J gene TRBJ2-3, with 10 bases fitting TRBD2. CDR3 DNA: TGTGCCAGCAGTCCTACCTTAGCGGGAGGATTAGATACGCAGTATTTT. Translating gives CASSPTLAGGLDTQYF.